The rows below give T cell receptor beta chains drawn from one sample of a study of metastatic and nonmetastatic thyroid tumors. With MiXCR, TCRdb called clones anew from the PCR reads. The sample shows 85,000 to 100,000 clones, 10% to 15% of them seen only once. Specimen: blood. Receptor source: a female donor with papillary thyroid cancer or a benign thyroid nodule (not recorded which). Some clones in this sample may be carry-over from other donors' samples. CDR3s include the opening cysteine and the closing phenylalanine or tryptophan. Each record gives: clone size, J gene, V gene, CDR3 protein. The size of a clone is reported for some rows only, either as once, few or many, or as a class for expanded clones.

clone size: NA
J gene: TRBJ2-7
V gene: TRBV4-1
CDR3 protein: CASSPSSLAGESEQYF

clone size: many
J gene: TRBJ1-4
V gene: TRBV20-1
CDR3 protein: CSARDQVREKLFF

clone size: many
J gene: TRBJ1-5
V gene: TRBV27
CDR3 protein: CASSQQGRHQPQHF

clone size: many
J gene: TRBJ2-7
V gene: TRBV7-2
CDR3 protein: CASSPPGLDMNEQYF

clone size: many
J gene: TRBJ1-5
V gene: TRBV4-3
CDR3 protein: CASSQDRFGTPQHF

clone size: many
J gene: TRBJ2-1
V gene: TRBV20-1
CDR3 protein: CSATRGREYWNEQFF

clone size: many
J gene: TRBJ1-5
V gene: TRBV2
CDR3 protein: CASKPDRDHQPQHF

clone size: few
J gene: TRBJ1-6
V gene: TRBV12-3/TRBV12-4
CDR3 protein: CASSHRWGPQSPLHF

clone size: NA
J gene: TRBJ1-3
V gene: TRBV6-4
CDR3 protein: CASSDPKLGAGNTIYF

clone size: many
J gene: TRBJ2-5
V gene: TRBV20-1
CDR3 protein: CSASVYGTWGGKTQYF

clone size: many
J gene: TRBJ2-2
V gene: TRBV11-2
CDR3 protein: CASSPLAGARTGELFF

clone size: many
J gene: TRBJ2-7
V gene: TRBV2
CDR3 protein: CASNAGGQLGEQYF

clone size: many
J gene: TRBJ2-7
V gene: TRBV19
CDR3 protein: CASSNKGIGEQYF

clone size: NA
J gene: TRBJ2-3
V gene: TRBV28
CDR3 protein: CASSPPASGKDTQYF

clone size: many
J gene: TRBJ2-1
V gene: TRBV12-3/TRBV12-4
CDR3 protein: CASRSGRQSNEQFF

clone size: many
J gene: TRBJ2-1
V gene: TRBV2
CDR3 protein: CASSVRAGSYNEQFF

clone size: many
J gene: TRBJ1-2
V gene: TRBV14
CDR3 protein: CASSQEVGAGGYTF

clone size: many
J gene: TRBJ2-7
V gene: TRBV20-1
CDR3 protein: CSASAGTRRSYEQYF

clone size: many
J gene: TRBJ2-1
V gene: TRBV6-5
CDR3 protein: CASSRTSGRGVNEQFF

clone size: many
J gene: TRBJ1-6
V gene: TRBV30
CDR3 protein: CAWSEDRSVNSPLHF

clone size: many
J gene: TRBJ2-1
V gene: TRBV19
CDR3 protein: CASSTLDYNEQFF

clone size: many
J gene: TRBJ2-7
V gene: TRBV20-1
CDR3 protein: CSATKTSGGNEQYF

clone size: many
J gene: TRBJ2-5
V gene: TRBV20-1
CDR3 protein: CSSGQGLETQYF

clone size: many
J gene: TRBJ2-3
V gene: TRBV9
CDR3 protein: CASSVAVGQGKSDTQYF

clone size: many
J gene: TRBJ2-5
V gene: TRBV6-2/TRBV6-3
CDR3 protein: CASSYGQSQETQYF

clone size: many
J gene: TRBJ2-5
V gene: TRBV18
CDR3 protein: CASSPRGGETQYF